Below, 21 T cell receptor beta chains from the same sample are listed, as sequenced in a study of blood T cell repertoires in COVID-19. Repertoires were generated with immunoSEQ multiplex PCR, while TCRdb's copy carries only in-frame clones and drops some. The table lists approximately 75,000 clones, approximately 85% of them singletons. Specimen: peripheral blood. The source is an older man with acute or convalescent COVID-19.

The rearrangement links TRBV6-5 to TRBJ2-7; the D gene is possibly TRBD1 (6 bases). The length of the CDR3 is 14 residues. The germline V gene encodes CDR1 MNHEY and CDR2 SVGAGI. Trimming took 6 bases from V and 0 from J, leaving 12 bases between them. CDR3 sequence reads: CASRGHYDSYEQYF. The CDR3 bases are TGTGCCAGCAGGGGACACTATGACTCCTACGAGCAGTACTTC.

The gene calls are TRBV6-1 and TRBJ2-3; maybe TRBD1 (6 bases). Germline loops: CDR1 MNHNS, CDR2 SASEGT. This CDR3 spans 13 amino acids. V lost 6 bases and J 6 bases, leaving 13 bases between the germline ends. CDR3 DNA sequence: TGTGCCAGCAGCCAACGAAGGGGGGATACGCAGTATTTT. Its protein is CASSQRRGDTQYF.

The CDR3 sequence is CASLPTGGPTNEQFF. The CDR3 DNA is TGTGCCAGCCTCCCAACAGGTGGTCCCACAAATGAGCAGTTCTTC. The V gene is TRBV27, the J gene TRBJ2-1; possible D gene TRBD1, 5 bases. Germline CDR1 is MNHEY and CDR2 is SMNVEV (reference sequence). Trimming removed 8 bases at V and 7 bases at J, with 21 bases between. The CDR3 contains 15 residues.

The rearrangement joins TRBV7-6 to TRBJ2-2, with a possible D match to TRBD1 (5 bases). Germline V lookup: CDR1 SGHVS, CDR2 FNYEAQ. The V and J ends lost 0 bases and 1 base respectively, with 12 bases between them. The CDR3 is made up of 17 amino acids. The CDR3 DNA reads TGTGCCAGCAGCTTAGCATTGGGGCGAGGGAACACCGGGGAGCTGTTTTTT. Protein sequence: CASSLALGRGNTGELFF.

V gene TRBV28 combines with J gene TRBJ1-2; 9 bases fit TRBD1. Looked up from germline, CDR1 is MDHEN and CDR2 is SYDVKM. The CDR3 is made up of 20 amino acids. The J segment lost 5 bases and the V segment lost 5 bases, leaving 24 bases of the junction unmatched. Written as DNA, the CDR3 is TGTGCCAGCAGTCATATCCTAGAATACTCCGGGACAGGGACTAGTTATGGCTACACCTTC. Translated: CASSHILEYSGTGTSYGYTF.

The chain couples TRBV4-1 to TRBJ1-4; D call uncertain. Germline V gives CDR1 MGHRA, CDR2 YSYEKL. The CDR3 totals 14 residues. Deletions cut 0 bases from V and 10 bases from J, with 12 bases between. The CDR3 nucleotides are TGCGCCAGCAGCCAAGAAGGAGAGGTGGGAAAACTGTTTTTT. Its translation: CASSQEGEVGKLFF.

The V and J genes are TRBV19 and TRBJ2-3, with D tentatively TRBD2 (6 bases). Germline CDR1 and CDR2: LNHDA and SQIVND (reference sequence). The CDR3 is 14 amino acids. Deletions cut 5 bases from V and 0 bases from J, with 9 bases between. As DNA, the CDR3 is TGTGCCAGTAGTGGGGGGTTGAGCACAGATACGCAGTATTTT. It yields the protein CASSGGLSTDTQYF.

This rearrangement joins TRBV19 to TRBJ2-7; 11 nucleotides agree with TRBD2. V was pared by 5 bases and J by 7 bases, with 10 bases of the junction left unmatched. The CDR3 is made up of 15 amino acids. The germline V gene has CDR1 LNHDA and CDR2 SQIVND (reference sequence). CDR3 in DNA: TGTGCCAGTAGTGGCCGGGGGACTAGCGGCGGGGAGCAGTACTTC. Amino acid sequence: CASSGRGTSGGEQYF.

The genes are TRBV7-2 and TRBJ2-7, with a tentative D call TRBD2 (5 bases). V lost 4 bases and J lost 6, with 19 bases in between. The CDR3 spans 15 residues. The germline V gene encodes CDR1 SGHTA and CDR2 FQGNSA. This CDR3 is CASSSGGGGLGEQYF. As DNA, the CDR3 is TGTGCCAGCAGCTCCGGTGGCGGCGGACTGGGCGAGCAGTACTTC.

This chain connects TRBV7-8 to TRBJ2-7, with 13 bases fitting TRBD2. Per germline, CDR1 SGHVS and CDR2 FQNEAQ. The CDR3 is made up of 14 amino acids. Trimming took 7 bases from V and 6 from J; bases not matched to a gene: 6. For the CDR3, the DNA is TGTGCCAGCAACCCTCGGACTAGCGGGAGCGAGCAGTACTTC. This encodes CASNPRTSGSEQYF.

The V call is TRBV6-6, the J call TRBJ2-6; 12 bases line up with TRBD1. This CDR3 has 18 residues. After removal of 5 bases from V and 0 bases from J, the junction contained 5 bases not matched to a gene. From germline, CDR1 is MNHNY and CDR2 SVGAGI (reference sequence). CDR3 coding DNA: TGTGCCAGCAGTCTGGGGACAGGGGGCAACTCTGGGGCCAACGTCCTGACTTTC. Its protein is CASSLGTGGNSGANVLTF.

This rearrangement joins TRBV5-6 to TRBJ2-3; TRBD1 matches 8 bases. Germline lookup yields CDR1 SGHDT and CDR2 YYEEEE. The CDR3 loop spans 15 amino acids. Losses at the gene ends were 4 bases for V and 0 bases for J; bases not matched to a gene: 4. The CDR3 sequence is CASSIRTGSTDTQYF. In nucleotides, the CDR3 is TGTGCCAGCAGCATTAGGACAGGGAGCACAGATACGCAGTATTTT.

The chain links TRBV5-1 to TRBJ2-5; possibly TRBD2 for D (6 bases). The V gene's germline CDR1 is SGHRS and CDR2 YFSETQ. Trimming cost V 6 bases and J 0 bases, with 15 bases left between them. The CDR3 covers 15 residues. Written as DNA, the CDR3 is TGCGCCAGCAAAGGGTTTCGGGACTACCAAGAGACCCAGTACTTC. Protein product: CASKGFRDYQETQYF.

The V call is TRBV29-1, the J call TRBJ2-5, with TRBD1 as a possible D gene (6 bases). The germline V gene has CDR1 SQVTM and CDR2 ANQGSEA. The V end was cut by 7 bases, the J end by 0 bases, with 9 bases between. This CDR3 comprises 12 residues. CDR3: CSGRDNQETQYF. The CDR3 nucleotides are TGCAGCGGCCGGGACAACCAAGAGACCCAGTACTTC.

The chain uses TRBV7-6 and TRBJ2-2; 11 bases match TRBD2. The germline CDR1 and CDR2 sequences are SGHVS and FNYEAQ. The CDR3 runs 14 residues. Losses at the gene ends were 7 bases for V and 7 bases for J; bases not matched to a gene: 5. CDR3 region: CASKLAGGVGELFF. The CDR3 DNA sequence: TGTGCCAGCAAGCTAGCGGGAGGCGTCGGGGAGCTGTTTTTT.

This clone is medium-sized by share. CDR3 protein: CASSYPSGRVQETQYF. The CDR3 DNA is TGTGCCAGCAGTTATCCCAGCGGGAGGGTCCAAGAGACCCAGTACTTC. The rearrangement joins TRBV6-2 or TRBV6-3 to TRBJ2-5, with 10 bases lining up with TRBD2. V was clipped by 3 bases and J by 1 base; unmatched bases: 5. The V gene's germline CDR1 is MNHEY and CDR2 SVGEGT. There are 16 residues in the CDR3.

This clone was counted a few times. The chain combines TRBV30 with TRBJ1-2, with D hard to call. Germline lookup yields CDR1 GTSNPN and CDR2 SVGIG (reference sequence). CDR3 length equals 15 residues. The V gene lost 0 bases and the J gene lost 0 bases, with 11 bases spanning the gap. The CDR3 spells CAWSVSGRTNYGYTF. In DNA form, the CDR3 reads TGTGCCTGGAGTGTAAGCGGGAGAACTAACTATGGCTACACCTTC.

This clone came up a few times. This sequence joins TRBV3-1 (or the pseudogene TRBV3-2) and TRBJ1-1; D call uncertain. V was clipped by 4 bases and J by 3 bases, with 9 bases between them. The germline V gene has CDR1 LGHDT and CDR2 YNNKEL (reference sequence). This CDR3 spans 13 amino acids. In nucleotides, the CDR3 is TGTGCCAGCAGCCCGGGGAGGGACACTGAAGCTTTCTTT. Protein product: CASSPGRDTEAFF.

The gene calls are TRBV4-3 and TRBJ2-7, with D perhaps matching TRBD2 (6 bases). Germline V lookup: CDR1 LGHNA, CDR2 YSLEER. This CDR3 contains 13 residues. V lost 3 bases to trimming and J lost 7 bases, with 13 bases between them. This CDR3 is CASSQGGLEEQYF. CDR3 bases: TGCGCCAGCAGCCAGGGGGGTTTGGAGGAGCAGTACTTC.

The CDR3 bases are TGTGCCAGCAGCGTAGGCGGGGGGGCCTACGAGCAGTACTTC. This sequence encodes CASSVGGGAYEQYF. The chain couples TRBV9 to TRBJ2-7; 9 bases line up with TRBD2. The CDR3 is 14 residues long. The J segment lost 2 bases and the V segment lost 0 bases, leaving 0 bases of the junction unmatched. Looked up from germline, CDR1 is SGDLS and CDR2 is YYNGEE.

CDR3 in DNA: TGTGCCAGTAGTGACGAAACCTCCGACTTGGTTGAGCAGTACTTC. This translates into CASSDETSDLVEQYF. The chain has TRBV19 and TRBJ2-7; D call uncertain. CDR1 and CDR2 (germline): LNHDA, SQIVND (reference sequence). Trimming shortened V by 5 bases and J by 7 bases, and 21 bases separated the two germline ends. This CDR3 is 15 amino acids long.